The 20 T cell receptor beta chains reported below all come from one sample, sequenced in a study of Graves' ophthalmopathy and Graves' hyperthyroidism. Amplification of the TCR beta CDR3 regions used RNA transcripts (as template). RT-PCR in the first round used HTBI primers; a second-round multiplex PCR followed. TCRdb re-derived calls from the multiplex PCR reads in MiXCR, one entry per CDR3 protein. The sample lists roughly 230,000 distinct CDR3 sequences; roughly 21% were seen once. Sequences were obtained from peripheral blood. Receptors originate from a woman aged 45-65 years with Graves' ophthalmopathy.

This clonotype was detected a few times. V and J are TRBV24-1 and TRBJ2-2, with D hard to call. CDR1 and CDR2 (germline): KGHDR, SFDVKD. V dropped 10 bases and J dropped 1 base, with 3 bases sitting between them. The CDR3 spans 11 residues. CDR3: CATGNTGELFF. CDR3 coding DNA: TGTGCCACTGGGAACACCGGGGAGCTGTTTTTT.

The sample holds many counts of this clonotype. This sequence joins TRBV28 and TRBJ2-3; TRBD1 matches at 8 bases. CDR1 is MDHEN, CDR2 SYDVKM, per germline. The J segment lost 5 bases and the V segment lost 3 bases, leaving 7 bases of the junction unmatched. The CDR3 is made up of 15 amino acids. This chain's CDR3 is CASSFGRGRGDTQYF. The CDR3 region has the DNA TGTGCCAGCAGTTTTGGCAGGGGGCGCGGAGATACGCAGTATTTT.

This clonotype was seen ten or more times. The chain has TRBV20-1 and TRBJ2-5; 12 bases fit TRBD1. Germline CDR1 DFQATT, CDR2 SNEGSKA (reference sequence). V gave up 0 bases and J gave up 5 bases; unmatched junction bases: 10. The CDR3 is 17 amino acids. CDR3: CSARDFGTGGEEETQYF. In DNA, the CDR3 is TGCAGTGCTAGAGATTTTGGGACAGGGGGCGAGGAGGAGACCCAGTACTTC.

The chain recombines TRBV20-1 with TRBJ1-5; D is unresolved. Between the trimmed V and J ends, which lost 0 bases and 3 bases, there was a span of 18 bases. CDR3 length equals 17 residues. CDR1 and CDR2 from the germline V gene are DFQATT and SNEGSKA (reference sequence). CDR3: CSARDKSRQKLNQPQHF. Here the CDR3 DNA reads TGCAGTGCTAGAGATAAGTCCAGGCAGAAGCTCAATCAGCCCCAGCATTTT.

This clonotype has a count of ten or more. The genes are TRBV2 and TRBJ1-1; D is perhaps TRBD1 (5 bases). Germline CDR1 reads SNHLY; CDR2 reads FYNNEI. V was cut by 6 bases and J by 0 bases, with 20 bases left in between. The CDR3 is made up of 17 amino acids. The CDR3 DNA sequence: TGTGCCAGCAGCTCTGACAGACCCCCCCTTATGAACACTGAAGCTTTCTTT. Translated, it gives CASSSDRPPLMNTEAFF.

As DNA, the CDR3 is TGTGCCAGCAGTTCCGAGGCTGACAGGTATAAGGGCGCTGAAGCTTTCTTT. Translating it yields CASSSEADRYKGAEAFF. The chain uses TRBV6-5 and TRBJ1-1; possible D gene TRBD1, 6 bases. The germline V gene has CDR1 MNHEY and CDR2 SVGAGI. The CDR3 length is 17 residues. With 4 bases removed from V and 6 bases from J, the gap between germline ends came to 24 bases.

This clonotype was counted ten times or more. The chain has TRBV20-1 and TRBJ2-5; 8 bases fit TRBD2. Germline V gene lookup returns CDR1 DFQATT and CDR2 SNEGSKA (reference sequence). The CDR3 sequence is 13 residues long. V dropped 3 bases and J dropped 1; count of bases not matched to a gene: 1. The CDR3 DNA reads TGCAGTGCTAGCGGGAGGGTCCAAGAGACCCAGTACTTC. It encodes CSASGRVQETQYF.

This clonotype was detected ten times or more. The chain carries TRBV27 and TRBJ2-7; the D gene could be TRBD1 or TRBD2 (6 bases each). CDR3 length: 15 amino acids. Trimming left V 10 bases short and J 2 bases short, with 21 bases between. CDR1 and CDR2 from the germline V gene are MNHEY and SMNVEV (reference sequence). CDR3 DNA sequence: TGTGCCATCCTCCTAAGGGGGGAGGTTGCCTACGAGCAGTACTTC. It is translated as CAILLRGEVAYEQYF.

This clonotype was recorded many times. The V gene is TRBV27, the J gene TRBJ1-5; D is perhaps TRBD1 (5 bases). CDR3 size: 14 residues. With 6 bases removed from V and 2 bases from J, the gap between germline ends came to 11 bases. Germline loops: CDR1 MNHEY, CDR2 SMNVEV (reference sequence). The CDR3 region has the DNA TGTGCCAGCAGCCCCGGGGGAGGCAATCAGCCCCAGCATTTT. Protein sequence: CASSPGGGNQPQHF.

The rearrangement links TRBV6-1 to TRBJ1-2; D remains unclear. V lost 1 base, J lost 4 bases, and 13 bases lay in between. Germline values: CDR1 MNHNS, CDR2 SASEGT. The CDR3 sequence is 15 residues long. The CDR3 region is CASSEGSLGSYGYTF. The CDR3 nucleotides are TGTGCCAGCAGTGAAGGTAGCTTAGGCAGCTATGGCTACACCTTC.

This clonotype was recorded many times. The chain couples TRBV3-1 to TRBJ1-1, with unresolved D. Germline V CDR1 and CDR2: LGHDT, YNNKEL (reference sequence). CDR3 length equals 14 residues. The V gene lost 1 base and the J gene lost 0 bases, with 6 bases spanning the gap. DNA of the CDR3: TGTGCCAGCAGCCAAGTCTCCCTGAACACTGAAGCTTTCTTT. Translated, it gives CASSQVSLNTEAFF.

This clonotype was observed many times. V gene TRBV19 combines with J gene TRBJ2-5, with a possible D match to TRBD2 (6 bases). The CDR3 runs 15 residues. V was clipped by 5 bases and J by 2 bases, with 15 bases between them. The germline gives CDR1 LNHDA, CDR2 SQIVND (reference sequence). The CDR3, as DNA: TGTGCCAGTAGTTCCTCGACCGGGAGTCAAGAGACCCAGTACTTC. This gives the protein CASSSSTGSQETQYF.

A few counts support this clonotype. This chain's CDR3 is CASSIGQGRFF. CDR3 nucleotide sequence: TGTGCCAGTAGTATAGGGCAGGGGCGATTCTTT. J is TRBJ1-1 and V is TRBV19; tentatively, D is TRBD1 (6 bases). Trimming took off 1 base at V and 14 bases at J, with 11 bases between the two ends. The length of the CDR3 is 11 residues. CDR1 and CDR2 from the germline V gene are LNHDA and SQIVND (reference sequence). The full variable domain, in which reference TRBV19 and TRBJ1-1 provide the parts outside the CDR3, is DGGITQSPKYLFRKEGQNVTLSCEQNLNHDAMYWYRQDPGQGLRLIYYSQIVNDFQKGDIAEGYSVSREKKESFPLTVTSAQKNPTAFYLCASSIGQGRFFGQGTRLTVV.

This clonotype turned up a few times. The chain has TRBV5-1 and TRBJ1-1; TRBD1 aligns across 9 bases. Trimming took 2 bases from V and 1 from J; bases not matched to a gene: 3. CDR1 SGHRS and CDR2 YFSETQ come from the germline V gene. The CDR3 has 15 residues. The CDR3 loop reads CASSLQGAGNTEAFF. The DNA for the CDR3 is TGCGCCAGCAGCTTACAGGGGGCGGGGAACACTGAAGCTTTCTTT.

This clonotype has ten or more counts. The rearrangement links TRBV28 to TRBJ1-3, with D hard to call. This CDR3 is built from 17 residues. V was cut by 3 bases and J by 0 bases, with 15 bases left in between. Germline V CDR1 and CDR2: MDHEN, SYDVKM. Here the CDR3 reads CASSFLDLRRSGNTIYF. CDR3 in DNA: TGTGCCAGCAGTTTTTTGGACCTCAGGCGCTCTGGAAACACCATATATTTT. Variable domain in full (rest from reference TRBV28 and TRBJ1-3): DVKVTQSSRYLVKRTGEKVFLECVQDMDHENMFWYRQDPGLGLRLIYFSYDVKMKEKGDIPEGYSVSREKKERFSLILESASTNQTSMYLCASSFLDLRRSGNTIYFGEGSWLTVV.

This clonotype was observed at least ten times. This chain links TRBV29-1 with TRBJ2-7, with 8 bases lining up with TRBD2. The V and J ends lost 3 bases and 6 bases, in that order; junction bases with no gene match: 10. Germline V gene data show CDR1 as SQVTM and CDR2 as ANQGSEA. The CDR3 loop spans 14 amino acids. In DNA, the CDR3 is TGCAGCGTTGAGGTTCCGGGACTAGGAGGCGAGCAGTACTTC. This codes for CSVEVPGLGGEQYF.

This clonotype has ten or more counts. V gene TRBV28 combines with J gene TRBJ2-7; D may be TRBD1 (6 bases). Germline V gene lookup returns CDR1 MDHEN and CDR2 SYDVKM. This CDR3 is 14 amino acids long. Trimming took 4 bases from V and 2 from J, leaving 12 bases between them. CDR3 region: CASSYPDRTYEQYF. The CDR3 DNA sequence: TGTGCCAGCAGTTATCCGGACAGAACCTACGAGCAGTACTTC.

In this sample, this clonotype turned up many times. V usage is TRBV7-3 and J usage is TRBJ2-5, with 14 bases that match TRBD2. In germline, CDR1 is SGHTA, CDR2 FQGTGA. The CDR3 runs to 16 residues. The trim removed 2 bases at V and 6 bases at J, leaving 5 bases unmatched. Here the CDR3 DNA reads TGTGCCAGCAGCTTAGGGACTAGCGGGAGCTCGAAGACCCAGTACTTC. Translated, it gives CASSLGTSGSSKTQYF.

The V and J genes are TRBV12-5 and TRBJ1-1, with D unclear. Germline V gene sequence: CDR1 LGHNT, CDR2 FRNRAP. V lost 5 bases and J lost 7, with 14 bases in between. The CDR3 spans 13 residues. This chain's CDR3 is CASGPPRPLEAFF. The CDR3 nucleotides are TGTGCTAGTGGTCCACCCCGCCCCCTTGAAGCTTTCTTT.

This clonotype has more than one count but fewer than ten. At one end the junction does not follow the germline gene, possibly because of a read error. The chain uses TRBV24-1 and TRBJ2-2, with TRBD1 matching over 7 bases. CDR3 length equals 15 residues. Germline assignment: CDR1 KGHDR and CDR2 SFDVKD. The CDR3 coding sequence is TGTGCCAGCAGTTACTTAGGCGACAGGGATCTTGAGCTGTTTTTT. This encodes CASSYLGDRDLELFF.